Shown below are 26 T cell receptor beta chains from a single sample sequenced in a study of shared clonotypes between healthy human individuals. The data were produced by immunoSEQ multiplex PCR, yet TCRdb's version contains in-frame clones alone and is incomplete. The table lists 2 million to 2.5 million clones, 90% to 95% of them singletons. The sample comprised naive CD4+ T cells from PBMCs. Specified subset: CD45RA+ positively selected. Receptors originate from a man aged 18-30 years in good health. Some clones in this sample may be carry-over from other donors' samples.

The chain employs TRBV6-5 and TRBJ1-2; 9 bases map to TRBD1. J gave up 3 bases and V 7 bases, and 9 bases lay outside the gene matches. This CDR3 comprises 15 residues. CDR1 MNHEY and CDR2 SVGAGI come from the germline V gene. This CDR3 is CASNPYRGRDYGYTF. CDR3 coding DNA: TGTGCCAGCAATCCATACAGGGGGCGAGACTATGGCTACACCTTC.

V gene TRBV2 combines with J gene TRBJ1-2; D remains unclear. This CDR3 is 13 amino acids long. The V and J ends lost 8 bases and 6 bases respectively, with 16 bases between them. CDR1 and CDR2 (germline): SNHLY, FYNNEI. The CDR3: CASADPLGNGYTF. Here the CDR3 DNA reads TGTGCCAGCGCCGACCCTTTGGGGAATGGCTACACCTTC. The whole variable domain, filled in from reference TRBV2 and TRBJ1-2, reads EPEVTQTPSHQVTQMGQEVILRCVPISNHLYFYWYRQILGQKVEFLVSFYNNEISEKSEIFDDQFSVERPDGSNFTLKIRSTKLEDSAMYFCASADPLGNGYTFGSGTRLTVV.

The V call is TRBV7-6, the J call TRBJ2-3; 10 bases match TRBD2. Germline CDR1 and CDR2: SGHVS and FNYEAQ. The CDR3 is 16 residues long. The V and J ends lost 5 bases and 0 bases, in that order; junction bases with no gene match: 5. The CDR3 region is CASSQLAGTSTDTQYF. CDR3 coding DNA: TGTGCCAGCAGCCAACTAGCGGGGACTAGCACAGATACGCAGTATTTT.

This rearrangement joins TRBV28 to TRBJ2-7; D is possibly TRBD1 (5 bases). The CDR3 covers 13 residues. V lost 6 bases and J lost 2, with 11 bases in between. Germline CDR1 reads MDHEN; CDR2 reads SYDVKM. In nucleotides, the CDR3 is TGTGCCAGCAGCCACGACAGCCCCTACGAGCAGTACTTC. It translates to CASSHDSPYEQYF.

CDR3 amino acids: CAISDDRVGTEAFF. CDR3 bases: TGTGCCATCAGTGACGACAGGGTTGGCACTGAAGCTTTCTTT. The chain uses TRBV10-3 and TRBJ1-1; 7 nucleotides line up with TRBD1. The J segment lost 4 bases and the V segment lost 3 bases, leaving 5 bases of the junction unmatched. The CDR3 has 14 residues. Germline loops: CDR1 ENHRY, CDR2 SYGVKD.

The sample holds a few counts of this clone. V is TRBV5-4 and J is TRBJ1-1; 8 bases line up with TRBD1. CDR1 is SGHNT, CDR2 YYREEE, per germline (reference sequence). CDR3 length equals 15 residues. The trim removed 2 bases at V and 5 bases at J, leaving 8 bases unmatched. This CDR3 is CASSFGDRRLTEAFF. In DNA form, the CDR3 reads TGTGCCAGCAGCTTTGGGGACAGGAGACTAACTGAAGCTTTCTTT. The full variable domain, with the rest looked up from reference TRBV5-4 and TRBJ1-1, is ETGVTQSPTHLIKTRGQQVTLRCSSQSGHNTVSWYQQALGQGPQFIFQYYREEENGRGNFPPRFSGLQFPNYSSELNVNALELDDSALYLCASSFGDRRLTEAFFGQGTRLTVV.

This sequence joins TRBV27 and TRBJ1-5; 9 bases match TRBD1. Germline V lookup: CDR1 MNHEY, CDR2 SMNVEV (reference sequence). Trimming at V came to 6 bases and at J to 1 base, leaving 13 bases not matched to a gene. CDR3 length: 18 residues. The CDR3 spells CASRVKATGGISNQPQHF. CDR3 DNA sequence: TGTGCCAGCAGGGTGAAGGCGACAGGGGGGATAAGCAATCAGCCCCAGCATTTT.

The chain employs TRBV9 and TRBJ2-3; the D is unclear. CDR3 length equals 14 residues. V dropped 2 bases and J dropped 4 bases, with 11 bases sitting between them. From germline, CDR1 is SGDLS and CDR2 YYNGEE. CDR3 nucleotide sequence: TGTGCCAGCAGCGTCCCTCCCAGTCCAGATACGCAGTATTTT. Encoded protein: CASSVPPSPDTQYF.

Of note for this clone: The same CDR3 is also encoded by other DNA sequences in this sample. J is TRBJ2-7 and V is TRBV29-1; a possible D gene is TRBD1 (6 bases). The CDR3 totals 13 residues. Germline CDR1 is SQVTM and CDR2 is ANQGSEA. Trimming removed 4 bases at V and 0 bases at J, with 10 bases between. CDR3 residues: CSVVGDNSYEQYF. The CDR3 DNA reads as TGCAGCGTTGTAGGGGACAACTCCTACGAGCAGTACTTC.

Remarks on this clone: Distinct nucleotide sequences in the sample also encode this CDR3. The chain recombines TRBV7-2 with TRBJ2-3; the D is unclear. This CDR3 contains 13 residues. CDR1 SGHTA and CDR2 FQGNSA come from the germline V gene. V lost 0 bases and J 0 bases, leaving 1 base between the germline ends. CDR3 bases: TGTGCCAGCAGCTTAGCAAGCACAGATACGCAGTATTTT. This encodes CASSLASTDTQYF.

This chain links TRBV4-1 with TRBJ2-1; 7 nucleotides line up with TRBD2. The CDR3 contains 16 residues. Germline values: CDR1 MGHRA, CDR2 YSYEKL. J lost 6 bases, V lost 1 base, and 9 bases had no gene match. CDR3 coding DNA: TGCGCCAGCAGCCAAGTAACACTAGCGAGGGGCAATGAGCAGTTCTTC. Translated: CASSQVTLARGNEQFF.

V gene TRBV7-9 combines with J gene TRBJ1-4; unclear D gene. Looked up from germline, CDR1 is SEHNR and CDR2 is FQNEAQ (reference sequence). V lost 2 bases and J 5 bases, leaving 12 bases between the germline ends. This CDR3 region has 15 residues. CDR3 nucleotides: TGTGCCAGCAGCTTACGTTTGTCCCCCAATGAAAAACTGTTTTTT. Residues: CASSLRLSPNEKLFF.

The sample holds one count of this clone. J is TRBJ2-3 and V is TRBV5-4, with 8 bases identical to TRBD2. With V trimmed by 4 bases and J by 2 bases, 6 bases remained unmatched. The CDR3 consists of 15 residues. Germline assignment: CDR1 SGHNT and CDR2 YYREEE (reference sequence). As DNA, the CDR3 is TGTGCCAGCAGCGGAGCGGGAGCTTTCACAGATACGCAGTATTTT. This codes for CASSGAGAFTDTQYF. Based on the CDR3 plus reference TRBV5-4 and TRBJ2-3, the full variable domain is ETGVTQSPTHLIKTRGQQVTLRCSSQSGHNTVSWYQQALGQGPQFIFQYYREEENGRGNFPPRFSGLQFPNYSSELNVNALELDDSALYLCASSGAGAFTDTQYFGPGTRLTVL.

CDR3 amino acids: CASSPREMDQPQHF. In DNA, the CDR3 is TGTGCCAGCAGCCCTAGGGAAATGGATCAGCCCCAGCATTTT. This chain joins TRBV5-5 and TRBJ1-5; D unresolved. The CDR3 has 14 amino acids. CDR1 is SGHKS, CDR2 YYEKEE, per germline (reference sequence). The V end lost 4 bases, the J end lost 5 bases, and 13 bases lay between the germline ends.

The chain has TRBV28 and TRBJ2-1; possibly TRBD2 for D (5 bases). Per germline, CDR1 MDHEN and CDR2 SYDVKM. Trimming removed 2 bases from V and 4 bases from J, with 15 bases in between. CDR3 size: 16 residues. DNA for the CDR3: TGTGCCAGCAGTTTAGCAAGCGCCGGAGGATACAATGAGCAGTTCTTC. Its translation is CASSLASAGGYNEQFF.

The V and J genes are TRBV9 and TRBJ2-5; D ambiguous. The CDR3 is 15 amino acids. The V end lost 0 bases, the J end lost 3 bases, and 12 bases lay between the germline ends. CDR1 is SGDLS, CDR2 YYNGEE, per germline. The DNA of the CDR3 is TGTGCCAGCAGCGTAGATGAGCGAAGGAAAGAGACCCAGTACTTC. Protein sequence: CASSVDERRKETQYF. The whole variable domain, remainder taken from reference TRBV9 and TRBJ2-5, is DSGVTQTPKHLITATGQRVTLRCSPRSGDLSVYWYQQSLDQGLQFLIQYYNGEERAKGNILERFSAQQFPDLHSELNLSSLELGDSALYFCASSVDERRKETQYFGPGTRLLVL.

The CDR3 sequence is CASSIDPGRQYEQYF. As DNA, the CDR3 is TGTGCCAGTAGTATAGACCCGGGACGGCAATACGAGCAGTACTTC. The chain combines TRBV19 with TRBJ2-7; D is tentatively TRBD1 or TRBD2 (5 bases each). V was clipped by 0 bases and J by 4 bases, with 13 bases between them. This CDR3 is 15 amino acids long. Germline V gene data show CDR1 as LNHDA and CDR2 as SQIVND (reference sequence).

The V gene is TRBV29-1, the J gene TRBJ1-3; weak D call: TRBD1 (5 bases). In germline, CDR1 is SQVTM, CDR2 ANQGSEA. With 7 bases removed from V and 5 bases from J, the gap between germline ends came to 9 bases. This CDR3 has 11 amino acids. The CDR3, as DNA: TGCAGCGCGGAGGGGAGAAACACCATATATTTT. Amino acids: CSAEGRNTIYF.

This clone has just a few counts. The chain joins TRBV28 to TRBJ1-5; the D is unclear. The germline V and J ends were trimmed by 5 bases and 11 bases, with 13 bases remaining between them. There are 12 residues in the CDR3. CDR1 MDHEN and CDR2 SYDVKM come from the germline V gene. The CDR3 region is CASSARLEAQHF. The DNA of the CDR3 is TGTGCCAGCAGTGCTCGACTTGAGGCCCAGCATTTT.

The J gene is TRBJ2-7, the V gene TRBV20-1; D is uncertain. The V gene lost 7 bases and the J gene lost 2 bases, with 9 bases spanning the gap. Germline V gene lookup returns CDR1 DFQATT and CDR2 SNEGSKA (reference sequence). The CDR3 spans 11 residues. The CDR3 spells CSGSSAYEQYF. The CDR3 DNA sequence: TGCAGTGGTAGTTCCGCCTACGAGCAGTACTTC.

This rearrangement joins TRBV7-9 to TRBJ1-4, with unresolved D. Trimming shortened V by 1 base and J by 7 bases, and 7 bases separated the two germline ends. The CDR3 extends over 13 amino acids. The germline CDR1 and CDR2 sequences are SEHNR and FQNEAQ (reference sequence). In DNA form, the CDR3 reads TGTGCCAGCAGCTTAGGAGGCGCTGAAAAACTGTTTTTT. It specifies CASSLGGAEKLFF.

The J gene is TRBJ2-7, the V gene TRBV4-2, with unresolved D. CDR1 and CDR2 (germline): LGHNA, YNFKEQ. The V end was cut by 5 bases, the J end by 7 bases, with 15 bases between. This CDR3 region has 13 residues. This chain's CDR3 is CASSLLLGSEQYF. For the CDR3, the DNA is TGTGCCAGCAGCTTGCTATTGGGGTCAGAGCAGTACTTC.

The V and J genes are TRBV5-1 and TRBJ2-1; 10 nucleotides align to TRBD2. The CDR3 covers 14 residues. Germline lookup yields CDR1 SGHRS and CDR2 YFSETQ. Germline trimming cut 4 bases from V and 7 bases from J; bases unmatched to any gene: 5. CDR3 DNA sequence: TGCGCCAGCAGCCACGGACTAGCGGCAAATGAGCAGTTCTTC. Amino acids: CASSHGLAANEQFF.

This chain links TRBV20-1 with TRBJ2-1, with 7 bases lining up with TRBD2. V shed 6 bases and J 10 bases; nucleotides not matched to a gene: 6. The CDR3 covers 11 residues. Germline-derived CDR1 and CDR2 are DFQATT and SNEGSKA (reference sequence). CDR3 coding DNA: TGCAGTGCGAGGACTAGGTGGGAGCAGTTCTTC. Its protein is CSARTRWEQFF.

V gene TRBV7-9 combines with J gene TRBJ2-2; D is perhaps TRBD1 (6 bases). The length of the CDR3 is 14 residues. The germline V gene encodes CDR1 SEHNR and CDR2 FQNEAQ (reference sequence). V was pared by 5 bases and J by 3 bases, with 10 bases between. CDR3 nucleotide sequence: TGTGCCAGCAGCCCAGACAGGTACACCGGGGAGCTGTTTTTT. Its protein is CASSPDRYTGELFF.

This chain joins TRBV2 and TRBJ2-2; D tentatively fits TRBD1 or TRBD2 (5 bases each). The CDR3 loop spans 14 amino acids. Germline-derived CDR1 and CDR2 are SNHLY and FYNNEI. Trimming pared 10 bases from V and 2 bases from J, leaving 14 bases between. The CDR3 DNA is TGTGCCAACTGCCGGGACGCTAACACCGGGGAGCTGTTTTTT. Residues: CANCRDANTGELFF.